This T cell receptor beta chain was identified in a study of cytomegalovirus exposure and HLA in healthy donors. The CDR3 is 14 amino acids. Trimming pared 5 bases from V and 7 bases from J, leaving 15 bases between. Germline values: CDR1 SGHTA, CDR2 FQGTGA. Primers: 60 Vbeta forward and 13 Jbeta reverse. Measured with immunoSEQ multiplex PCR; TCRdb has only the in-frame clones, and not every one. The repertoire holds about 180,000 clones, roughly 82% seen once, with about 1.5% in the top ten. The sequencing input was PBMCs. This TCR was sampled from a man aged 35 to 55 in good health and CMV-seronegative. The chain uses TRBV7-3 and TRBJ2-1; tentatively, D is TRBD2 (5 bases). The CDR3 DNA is TGTGCCAGCAGCCCTTCTGGGAGCGGTAATGAGCAGTTCTTC. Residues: CASSPSGSGNEQFF.